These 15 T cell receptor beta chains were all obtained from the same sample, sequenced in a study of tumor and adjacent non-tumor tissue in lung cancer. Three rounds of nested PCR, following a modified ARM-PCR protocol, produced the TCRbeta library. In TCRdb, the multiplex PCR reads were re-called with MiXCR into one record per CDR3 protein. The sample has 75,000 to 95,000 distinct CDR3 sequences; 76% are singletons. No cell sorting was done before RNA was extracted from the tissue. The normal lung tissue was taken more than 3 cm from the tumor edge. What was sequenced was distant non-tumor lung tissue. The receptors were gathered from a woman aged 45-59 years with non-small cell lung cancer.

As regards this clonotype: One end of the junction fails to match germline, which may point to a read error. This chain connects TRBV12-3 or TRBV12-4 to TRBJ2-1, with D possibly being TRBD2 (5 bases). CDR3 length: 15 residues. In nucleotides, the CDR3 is TGTACCAGCAGTTCCCCGGGATGGGGATTTAATGAGCAGTTCTTC. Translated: CTSSSPGWGFNEQFF.

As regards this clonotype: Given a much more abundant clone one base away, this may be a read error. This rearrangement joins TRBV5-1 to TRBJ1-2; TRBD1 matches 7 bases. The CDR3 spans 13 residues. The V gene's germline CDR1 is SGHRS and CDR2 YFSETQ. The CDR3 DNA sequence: TGCACCAGCAGCTCTGGACAGGAGGTTGGCTACACCTTC. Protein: CTSSSGQEVGYTF.

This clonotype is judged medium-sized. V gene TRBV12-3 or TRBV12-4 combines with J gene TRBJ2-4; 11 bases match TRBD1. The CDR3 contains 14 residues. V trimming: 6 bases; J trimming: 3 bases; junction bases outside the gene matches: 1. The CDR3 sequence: CASRGQGGKNIQYF. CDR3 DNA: TGTGCCAGCAGGGGACAGGGGGGCAAAAACATTCAGTACTTC.

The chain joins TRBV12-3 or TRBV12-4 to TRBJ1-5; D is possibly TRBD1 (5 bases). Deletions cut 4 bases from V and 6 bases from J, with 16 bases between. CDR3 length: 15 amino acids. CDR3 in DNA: TGTGCCAGCAGTTCCTTCTCGGGGGGGTGTCAGCCCCAGCATTTT. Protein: CASSSFSGGCQPQHF.

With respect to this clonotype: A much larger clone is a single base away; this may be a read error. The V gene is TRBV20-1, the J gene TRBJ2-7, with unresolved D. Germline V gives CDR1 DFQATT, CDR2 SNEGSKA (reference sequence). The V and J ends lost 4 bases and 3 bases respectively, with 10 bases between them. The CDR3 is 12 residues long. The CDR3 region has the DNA TGCAGTGCTATGAGAAACTTCTACGAGCAGTACTTC. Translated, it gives CSAMRNFYEQYF.

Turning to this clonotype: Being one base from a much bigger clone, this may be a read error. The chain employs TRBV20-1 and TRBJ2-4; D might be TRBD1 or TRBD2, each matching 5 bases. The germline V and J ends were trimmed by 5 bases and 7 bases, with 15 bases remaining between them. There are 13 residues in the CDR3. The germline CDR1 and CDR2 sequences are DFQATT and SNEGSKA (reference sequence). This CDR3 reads CSACWDEANIQYF. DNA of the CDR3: TGCAGTGCTTGTTGGGACGAAGCCAACATTCAGTACTTC.

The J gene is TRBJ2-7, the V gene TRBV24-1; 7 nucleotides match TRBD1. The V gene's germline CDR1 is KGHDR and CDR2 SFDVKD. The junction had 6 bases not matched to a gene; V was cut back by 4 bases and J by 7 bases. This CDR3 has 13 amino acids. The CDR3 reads CATSDKTGHEQYF. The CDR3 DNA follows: TGTGCCACCAGTGACAAGACAGGGCATGAGCAGTACTTC.

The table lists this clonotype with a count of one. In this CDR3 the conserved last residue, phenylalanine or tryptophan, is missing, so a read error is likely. The CDR3 reads CASSLVRDGYKQYS. CDR3 bases: TGTGCCAGCAGCTTAGTTAGGGACGGCTACAAGCAGTACTCC. V is TRBV11-2 and J is TRBJ2-7; tentatively, D is TRBD1 or TRBD2 (5 bases each). Germline V CDR1 and CDR2: SGHAT, FQNNGV. This CDR3 has 14 residues.

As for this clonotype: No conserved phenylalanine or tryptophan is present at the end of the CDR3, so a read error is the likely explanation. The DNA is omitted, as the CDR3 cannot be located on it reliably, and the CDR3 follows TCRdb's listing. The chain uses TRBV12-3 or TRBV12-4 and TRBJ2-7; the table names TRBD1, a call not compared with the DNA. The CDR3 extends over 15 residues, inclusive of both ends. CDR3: CASSSRQEGSYQQYL.

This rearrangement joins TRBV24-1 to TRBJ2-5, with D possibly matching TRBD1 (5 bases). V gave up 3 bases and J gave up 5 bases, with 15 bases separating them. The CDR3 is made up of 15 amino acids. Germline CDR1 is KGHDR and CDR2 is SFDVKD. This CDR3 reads CATSDMDKGHETQYF. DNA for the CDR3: TGTGCCACCAGTGATATGGACAAGGGCCATGAGACCCAGTACTTC.

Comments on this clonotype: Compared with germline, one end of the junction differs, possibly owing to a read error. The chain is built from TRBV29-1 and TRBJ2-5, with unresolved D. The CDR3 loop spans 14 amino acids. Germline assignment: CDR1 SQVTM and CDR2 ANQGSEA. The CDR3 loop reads CSVVVDGSQETQYF. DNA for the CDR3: TGCAGCGTTGTAGTGGACGGTTCCCAAGAAACCCAGTACTTC.

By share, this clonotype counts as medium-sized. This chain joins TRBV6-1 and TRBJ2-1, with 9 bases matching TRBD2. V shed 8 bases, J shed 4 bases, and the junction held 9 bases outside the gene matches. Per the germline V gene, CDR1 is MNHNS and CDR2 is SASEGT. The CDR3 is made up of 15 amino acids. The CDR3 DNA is TGTGCCAGCGGCCTCTGGGCGGGAGGGTACAATGAGCAGTTCTTC. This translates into CASGLWAGGYNEQFF.

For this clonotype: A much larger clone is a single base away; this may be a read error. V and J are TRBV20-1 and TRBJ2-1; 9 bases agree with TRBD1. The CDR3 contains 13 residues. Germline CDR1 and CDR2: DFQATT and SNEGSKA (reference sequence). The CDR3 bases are TGCAGTACTAGAGTGACAGGGGGTGGAGAGCAGTTCTTC. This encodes CSTRVTGGGEQFF.

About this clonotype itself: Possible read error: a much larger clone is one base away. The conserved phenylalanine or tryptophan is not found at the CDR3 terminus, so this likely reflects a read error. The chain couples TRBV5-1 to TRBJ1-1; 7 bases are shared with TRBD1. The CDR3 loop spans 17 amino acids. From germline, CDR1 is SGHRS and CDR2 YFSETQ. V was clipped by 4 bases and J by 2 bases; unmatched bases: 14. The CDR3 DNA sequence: TGCGCCAGCAGCATAGGCCACGGGACAGCATTTAACACTGAAGCTTTCTCT. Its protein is CASSIGHGTAFNTEAFS.

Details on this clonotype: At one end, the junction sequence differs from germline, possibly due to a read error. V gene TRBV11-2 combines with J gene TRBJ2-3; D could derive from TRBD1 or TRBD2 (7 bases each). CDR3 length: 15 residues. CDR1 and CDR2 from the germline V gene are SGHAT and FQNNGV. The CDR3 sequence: CASNLGPTGDYTRYF. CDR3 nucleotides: TGTGCCAGCAACTTAGGACCCACAGGGGACTATACGCGGTATTTT.